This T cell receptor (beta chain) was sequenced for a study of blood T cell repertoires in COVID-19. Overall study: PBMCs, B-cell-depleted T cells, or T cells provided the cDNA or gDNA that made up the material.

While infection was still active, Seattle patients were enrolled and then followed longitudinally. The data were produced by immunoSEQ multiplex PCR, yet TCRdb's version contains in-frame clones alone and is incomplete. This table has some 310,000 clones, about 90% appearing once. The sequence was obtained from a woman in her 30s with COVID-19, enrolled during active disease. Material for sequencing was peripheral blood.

CDR3 amino acids: CASRVSQSYEQYF. In DNA, the CDR3 is TGTGCCAGCAGAGTTTCACAGAGCTACGAGCAGTACTTC. This rearrangement joins TRBV6-5 to TRBJ2-7; no definite D call. V lost 6 bases and J lost 3, with 12 bases in between. The CDR3 loop spans 13 amino acids. The germline V gene has CDR1 MNHEY and CDR2 SVGAGI.